This entry lists 10 T cell receptor beta chains sequenced from one sample in a study of blood T cell repertoires in COVID-19. Produced via immunoSEQ multiplex PCR; TCRdb's table is partial and in-frame only. Of 200,000 to 250,000 clones listed, approximately 83% are singletons. Sequenced input: PBMCs or T cells enriched from blood (not recorded which). These TCRs come from a woman aged 60-75 years who had recovered from COVID-19.

The rearrangement links TRBV7-2 to TRBJ2-1, with unresolved D. The V end lost 3 bases, the J end lost 9 bases, and 15 bases lay between the germline ends. The CDR3 runs 14 residues. CDR1 and CDR2 from the germline V gene are SGHTA and FQGNSA. CDR3 amino acids: CASSFKLRPGEQFF. CDR3 coding DNA: TGTGCCAGCAGCTTTAAATTGCGTCCCGGTGAGCAGTTCTTC.

The chain joins TRBV5-5 to TRBJ2-7, with D possibly matching TRBD1 (6 bases). The CDR3 has 14 residues. V shed 0 bases and J shed 2 bases, with 9 bases lying between them. Looked up from germline, CDR1 is SGHKS and CDR2 is YYEKEE (reference sequence). The CDR3 nucleotides are TGTGCCAGCAGCTTGGATCACAGGGCCTACGAGCAGTACTTC. Protein product: CASSLDHRAYEQYF.

J is TRBJ1-2 and V is TRBV5-1; tentative D call: TRBD1 (5 bases). This CDR3 contains 13 residues. Germline V gene sequence: CDR1 SGHRS, CDR2 YFSETQ. The V gene lost 4 bases and the J gene lost 6 bases, with 13 bases spanning the gap. As DNA, the CDR3 is TGCGCCAGCAGCCGCAGCGGGGGAAATGGCTACACCTTC. This sequence encodes CASSRSGGNGYTF.

V is TRBV7-9 and J is TRBJ1-1, with 10 bases identical to TRBD1. The CDR3 has 16 residues. Per the germline V gene, CDR1 is SEHNR and CDR2 is FQNEAQ (reference sequence). V lost 5 bases and J lost 3; bases outside the gene matches: 9. CDR3 nucleotides: TGTGCCAGCAGCCAGACAGGGGGCTACAGTGACACTGAAGCTTTCTTT. Its translation is CASSQTGGYSDTEAFF.

J is TRBJ2-3 and V is TRBV7-2, with TRBD2 matching over 10 bases. Germline V lookup: CDR1 SGHTA, CDR2 FQGNSA. The CDR3 has 15 amino acids. The V and J ends lost 2 bases and 3 bases, in that order; junction bases with no gene match: 2. Here the CDR3 reads CASSLYSGRTDTQYF. CDR3 bases: TGTGCCAGCAGCTTATATAGCGGGAGGACAGATACGCAGTATTTT. The full variable domain, rest sourced from reference TRBV7-2 and TRBJ2-3, is GAGVSQSPSNKVTEKGKDVELRCDPISGHTALYWYRQSLGQGLEFLIYFQGNSAPDKSGLPSDRFSAERTGGSVSTLTIQRTQQEDSAVYLCASSLYSGRTDTQYFGPGTRLTVL.

The chain employs TRBV7-2 and TRBJ1-2, with D perhaps matching TRBD1 (6 bases). The CDR3 covers 13 residues. Per the germline V gene, CDR1 is SGHTA and CDR2 is FQGNSA. V dropped 6 bases and J dropped 4 bases, with 12 bases sitting between them. In DNA, the CDR3 is TGTGCCAGCAGTTCAGGGGTGGCCTATGGCTACACCTTC. Translation: CASSSGVAYGYTF.

V usage is TRBV3-1 (or the pseudogene TRBV3-2) and J usage is TRBJ2-1, with 8 nucleotides matching TRBD1. This CDR3 comprises 15 residues. Germline loops: CDR1 LGHDT, CDR2 YNNKEL (reference sequence). J was trimmed by 9 bases and V by 9 bases; bases with no gene match: 16. The CDR3 sequence is CASRRDRQGRSEQFF. The CDR3 DNA is TGTGCCAGTAGAAGAGACCGACAGGGGAGGAGTGAGCAGTTCTTC.

V gene TRBV3-1 (or the pseudogene TRBV3-2) combines with J gene TRBJ2-4; D possibly corresponds to TRBD2 (5 bases). Germline assignment: CDR1 LGHDT and CDR2 YNNKEL (reference sequence). The CDR3 totals 14 residues. Between the trimmed V and J ends, which lost 6 bases and 3 bases, there was a span of 12 bases. CDR3 residues: CASRNGGDKNIQYF. CDR3 sequence (DNA): TGTGCCAGCAGAAATGGAGGTGACAAAAACATTCAGTACTTC.

The CDR3 DNA reads TGTGCCAGCAGCCAAGTTGGGCAGATGAACACTGAAGCTTTCTTT. This codes for CASSQVGQMNTEAFF. The V and J genes are TRBV3-1 (or the pseudogene TRBV3-2) and TRBJ1-1; D remains unclear. Trimming cost V 1 base and J 0 bases, with 9 bases left between them. The CDR3 has 15 residues. Germline lookup yields CDR1 LGHDT and CDR2 YNNKEL (reference sequence).

The chain couples TRBV5-1 to TRBJ1-2; TRBD1 matches 7 bases. The CDR3 runs to 14 residues. CDR1 and CDR2 (germline): SGHRS, YFSETQ. V was pared by 4 bases and J by 4 bases, with 7 bases of the junction left unmatched. Here the CDR3 reads CASSLDRMLYGYTF. The CDR3, as DNA: TGCGCCAGCAGCCTGGACAGGATGCTCTATGGCTACACCTTC. Using reference TRBV5-1 and TRBJ1-2 for the parts outside the CDR3, the full variable domain is KAGVTQTPRYLIKTRGQQVTLSCSPISGHRSVSWYQQTPGQGLQFLFEYFSETQRNKGNFPGRFSGRQFSNSRSEMNVSTLELGDSALYLCASSLDRMLYGYTFGSGTRLTVV.